This TCR beta chain was identified during a study of tumor-infiltrating lymphocytes in primary liver carcinoma. Overall study findings and caveats: Tumors had a top-250-clone fraction that was significantly higher than blood (p = 0.039).

Using a constant-region primer together with ProtoScript II reverse transcriptase, TCR beta cDNA was made from around 500 ng of total RNA. Researchers made the TCR beta libraries by running three nested multiplex PCR rounds with slightly modified ARM-PCR. A C-beta reverse primer was combined with TRBV1-TRBV30 forward primers in the first two PCR rounds, and each round had around 10 cycles. TCRdb redid the calling of the multiplex PCR reads with MiXCR, one entry per CDR3 protein. The sample shows 150,000 to 200,000 distinct CDR3 sequences, approximately 60% of them seen only once. The CDR3 runs to 13 residues. Germline V gene sequence: CDR1 SQVTM, CDR2 ANQGSEA. J gave up 4 bases and V 4 bases, and 2 bases lay outside the gene matches. Unsorted whole blood supplied the blood RNA, and germline DNA was isolated too. In its sample, this clonotype was seen many times. Antigen: not known.

Sequencing was done on a sample of peripheral blood. The V and J genes are TRBV29-1 and TRBJ2-2, with TRBD1 matching over 8 bases. The clonotype originates from a man aged 35-49 years with primary liver carcinoma and hepatitis B virus infection. The CDR3 DNA follows: TGCAGCGTTGGGGGACAGGCCACCGGGGAGCTGTTTTTT. This gives the protein CSVGGQATGELFF.